Listed below are T cell receptor beta chains from one sample, sequenced in a study of neurological immune-mediated disorders. TCRdb redid the calling of the 5' RACE reads with MiXCR, one entry per CDR3 protein. This sample has about 82,000 distinct CDR3 sequences, with 2% to 3% found just once. Sequencing input: PBMCs. Every receptor here comes from a woman aged 30 to 39 with multiple sclerosis. CDR3s include the opening cysteine and the closing phenylalanine or tryptophan. Each record gives: V gene, clone size, CDR3 length, D gene, J gene, CDR3 DNA, CDR3 protein. The D gene is left open where the match is weak. Rows may omit the clone size; those that give it use once, few, many or a size class.

v_call: TRBV4-3; clone_size: many; cdr3_length: 16; d_call: NA; j_call: TRBJ2-1; cdr3_nt: TGCGCCAGCAGCCAAGCCGGGACGAACTCCTACAATGAGCAGTTCTTC; cdr3_aa: CASSQAGTNSYNEQFF
v_call: TRBV2; clone_size: many; cdr3_length: 14; d_call: TRBD1; j_call: TRBJ1-2; cdr3_nt: TGTGCCAGCAGGTTGGGACAGGGGGTCTACGGCTACACCTTC; cdr3_aa: CASRLGQGVYGYTF
v_call: TRBV20-1; clone_size: many; cdr3_length: 13; d_call: NA; j_call: TRBJ1-5; cdr3_nt: TGCAGTGCTAGATCGGGGGTGTGGCAGCCCCAGCATTTT; cdr3_aa: CSARSGVWQPQHF
v_call: TRBV25-1; clone_size: many; cdr3_length: 14; d_call: NA; j_call: TRBJ2-1; cdr3_nt: TGTGCCAGCAGTGAATTTACAGACTACAATGAGCAGTTCTTC; cdr3_aa: CASSEFTDYNEQFF
v_call: TRBV6-6; clone_size: many; cdr3_length: 13; d_call: NA; j_call: TRBJ1-2; cdr3_nt: TGTGCCAGCAGTGGCCGGGACGCGGAAGGCTACACCTTC; cdr3_aa: CASSGRDAEGYTF
v_call: TRBV20-1; clone_size: many; cdr3_length: 13; d_call: TRBD1; j_call: TRBJ2-7; cdr3_nt: TGCAGTGCAAACCCGGGACAGGGGTACGAGCAGTACTTC; cdr3_aa: CSANPGQGYEQYF
v_call: TRBV12-3/TRBV12-4; clone_size: many; cdr3_length: 18; d_call: TRBD1; j_call: TRBJ2-1; cdr3_nt: TGTGCCAGCAGTTTACGAAAATTGACAGGGCCATTCTACAATGAGCAGTTCTTC; cdr3_aa: CASSLRKLTGPFYNEQFF
v_call: TRBV25-1; clone_size: few; cdr3_length: 14; d_call: NA; j_call: TRBJ2-2; cdr3_nt: TGTGCCAGCAGTGACCAGCTTAACACCGGGGAGCTGTTTTTT; cdr3_aa: CASSDQLNTGELFF
v_call: TRBV7-2; clone_size: many; cdr3_length: 14; d_call: TRBD2; j_call: TRBJ2-2; cdr3_nt: TGTGCCAGCAGCTTGGGAGGGATGGTCGGGGAGCTGTTTTTT; cdr3_aa: CASSLGGMVGELFF
v_call: TRBV4-2; clone_size: many; cdr3_length: 18; d_call: TRBD2; j_call: TRBJ2-3; cdr3_nt: TGTGCCAGCAGCCTCCGGGGTAGCGGGAAGCCGGGCACAGATACGCAGTATTTT; cdr3_aa: CASSLRGSGKPGTDTQYF
v_call: TRBV18; clone_size: NA; cdr3_length: 14; d_call: TRBD1; j_call: TRBJ2-3; cdr3_nt: TGTGCCAGCTCACAACAGGGGGCAACAGATACGCAGTATTTT; cdr3_aa: CASSQQGATDTQYF
v_call: TRBV7-7; clone_size: many; cdr3_length: 16; d_call: TRBD1; j_call: TRBJ2-2; cdr3_nt: TGTGCCAGCAGTTCTACCGGGACAGGGATCCCCGGGGAGCTGTTTTTT; cdr3_aa: CASSSTGTGIPGELFF
v_call: TRBV6-5; clone_size: NA; cdr3_length: 14; d_call: NA; j_call: TRBJ1-6; cdr3_nt: TGTGCCAGCAGTTCCGGGAGATGGAATTCACCCCTCAACTTT; cdr3_aa: CASSSGRWNSPLNF
v_call: TRBV6-5; clone_size: many; cdr3_length: 16; d_call: NA; j_call: TRBJ2-7; cdr3_nt: TGTGCCAGCAGTGGGTCTGGAGGGGCGTCCTCCTACGAGCAGTACTTC; cdr3_aa: CASSGSGGASSYEQYF
v_call: TRBV28; clone_size: many; cdr3_length: 14; d_call: NA; j_call: TRBJ2-1; cdr3_nt: TGTGCCAGCAGTTTTGAGGTCCTCTACAATGAGCAGTTCTTC; cdr3_aa: CASSFEVLYNEQFF
v_call: TRBV20-1; clone_size: many; cdr3_length: 13; d_call: TRBD1; j_call: TRBJ1-5; cdr3_nt: TGCAGTGCCGGGGGGAGGGGGCTTCAGCCCCAGCATTTT; cdr3_aa: CSAGGRGLQPQHF
v_call: TRBV27; clone_size: many; cdr3_length: 14; d_call: NA; j_call: TRBJ2-7; cdr3_nt: TGTGCCAGCAGTTTCGGGACAATCCCTTACGAGCAGTACTTC; cdr3_aa: CASSFGTIPYEQYF
v_call: TRBV18; clone_size: many; cdr3_length: 14; d_call: NA; j_call: TRBJ1-1; cdr3_nt: TGTGCCAGCTCACCGTACGTGGCTGACACTGAAGCTTTCTTT; cdr3_aa: CASSPYVADTEAFF